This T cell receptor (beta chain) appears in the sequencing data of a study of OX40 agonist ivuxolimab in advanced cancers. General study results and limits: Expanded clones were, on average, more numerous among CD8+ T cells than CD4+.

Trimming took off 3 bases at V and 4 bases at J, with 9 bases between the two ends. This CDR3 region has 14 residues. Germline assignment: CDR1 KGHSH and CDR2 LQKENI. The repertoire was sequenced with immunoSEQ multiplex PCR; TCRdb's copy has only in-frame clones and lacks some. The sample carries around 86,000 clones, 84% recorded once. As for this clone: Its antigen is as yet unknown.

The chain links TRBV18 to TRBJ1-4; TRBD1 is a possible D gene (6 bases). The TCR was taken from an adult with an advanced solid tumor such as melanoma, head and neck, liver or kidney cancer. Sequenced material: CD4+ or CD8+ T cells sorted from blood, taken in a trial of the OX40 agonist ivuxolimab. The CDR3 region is CASSPGGGNEKLFF. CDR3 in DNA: TGTGCCAGCTCACCCGGAGGGGGTAATGAAAAACTGTTTTTT.